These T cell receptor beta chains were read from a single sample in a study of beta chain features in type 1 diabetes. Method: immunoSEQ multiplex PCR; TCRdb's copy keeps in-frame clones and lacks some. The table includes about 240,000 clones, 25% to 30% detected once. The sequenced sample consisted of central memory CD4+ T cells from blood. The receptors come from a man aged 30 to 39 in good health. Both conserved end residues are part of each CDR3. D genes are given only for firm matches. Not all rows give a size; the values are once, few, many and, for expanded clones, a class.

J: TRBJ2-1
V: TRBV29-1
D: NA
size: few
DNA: TGCAGCGTTATGAGAACAGGGAATGAGCAGTTCTTC
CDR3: CSVMRTGNEQFF

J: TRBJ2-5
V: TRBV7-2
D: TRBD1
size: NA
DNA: TGTGCCAGCAGTCGAAACAGGGGGGAAGAGACCCAGTACTTC
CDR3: CASSRNRGEETQYF

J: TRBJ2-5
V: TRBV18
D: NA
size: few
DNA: TGTGCCAGCTCAGTAGACTACCAAGAGACCCAGTACTTC
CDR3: CASSVDYQETQYF

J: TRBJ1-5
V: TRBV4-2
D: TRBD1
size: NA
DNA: TGTGCCAGCAGCCAACCTGACAGGGAGGGCAATCAGCCCCAGCATTTT
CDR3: CASSQPDREGNQPQHF

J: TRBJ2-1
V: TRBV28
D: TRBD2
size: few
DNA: TGTGCCAGCAGTTTCGGGACTAGCGAGACTGAGCAGTTCTTC
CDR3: CASSFGTSETEQFF

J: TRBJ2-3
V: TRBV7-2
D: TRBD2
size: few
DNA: TGTGCCAGCAGCTCGAGACTAGCGGGCACAGATACGCAGTATTTT
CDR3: CASSSRLAGTDTQYF

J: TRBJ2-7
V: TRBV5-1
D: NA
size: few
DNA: TGCGCCAGCAGCTTCGGTAACCGGGACGAGCAGTACTTC
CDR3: CASSFGNRDEQYF

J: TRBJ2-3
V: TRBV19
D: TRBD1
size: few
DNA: TGTGCCAGCGCGACCCGGGACAGGCGCACAGATACGCAGTATTTT
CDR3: CASATRDRRTDTQYF

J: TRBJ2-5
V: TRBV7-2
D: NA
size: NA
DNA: TGTGCCAGCAGCCGACAAGAGACCCAGTACTTC
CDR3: CASSRQETQYF

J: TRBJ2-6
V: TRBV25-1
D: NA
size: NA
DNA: TGTGCCAGCAGTGAATCTATGCAAATTGGGCTTGGGGCCAACGTCCTGACTTTC
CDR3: CASSESMQIGLGANVLTF

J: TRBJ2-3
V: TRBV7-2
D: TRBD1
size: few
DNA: TGTGCCAGCAGCCCACACTGGACAGGGGCCACAGATACGCAGTATTTT
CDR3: CASSPHWTGATDTQYF

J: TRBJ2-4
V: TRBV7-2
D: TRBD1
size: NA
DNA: TGTGCCAGCAGCCCAGACAGGGTCACCAAAAACATTCAGTACTTC
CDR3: CASSPDRVTKNIQYF

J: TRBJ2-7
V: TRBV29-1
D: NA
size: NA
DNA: TGCAGCGTGCCCGAGGCGGAGGGGAAGACCTACGAGCAGTACTTC
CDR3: CSVPEAEGKTYEQYF

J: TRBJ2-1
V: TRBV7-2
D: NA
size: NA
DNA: TGTGCCAGCAGCTTATACACAGGGAACAATGAGCAGTTCTTC
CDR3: CASSLYTGNNEQFF

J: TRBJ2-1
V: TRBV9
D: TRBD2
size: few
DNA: TGTGCCAGCAGCGGAACTAGCGGGCATTACAATGAGCAGTTCTTC
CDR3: CASSGTSGHYNEQFF

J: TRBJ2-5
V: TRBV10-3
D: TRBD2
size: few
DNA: TGTGCCATCAGCCCGGGGGGGTCTGAGACCCAGTACTTC
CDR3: CAISPGGSETQYF

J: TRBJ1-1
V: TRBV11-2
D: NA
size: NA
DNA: TGTGCCAGCAGCTTAGGGGCCACTGAAGCTTTCTTT
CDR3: CASSLGATEAFF

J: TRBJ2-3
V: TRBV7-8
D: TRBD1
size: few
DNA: TGTGCCAGCAGCTTGGGACAGAGCACAGATACGCAGTATTTT
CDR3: CASSLGQSTDTQYF

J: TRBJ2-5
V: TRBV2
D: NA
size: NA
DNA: TGTGCCAGCAGACGCGACACGCAAGAGACCCAGTACTTC
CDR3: CASRRDTQETQYF

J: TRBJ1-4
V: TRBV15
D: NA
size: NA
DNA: TGTGCCACCAGCAACATCGCAGGGAAAGGAGAAAAACTGTTTTTT
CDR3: CATSNIAGKGEKLFF

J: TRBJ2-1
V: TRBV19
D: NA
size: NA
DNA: TGTGCCAGTAGTTCTACTAGTAGACCGATTACGGGATACAATGAGCAGTTCTTC
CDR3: CASSSTSRPITGYNEQFF

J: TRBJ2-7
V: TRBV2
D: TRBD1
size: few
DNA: TGTGCCAGCAGTGTTCAGGGGGCCTTGTACGAGCAGTACTTC
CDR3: CASSVQGALYEQYF

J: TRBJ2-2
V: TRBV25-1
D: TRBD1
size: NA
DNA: TGTGCCAGCAGTCGAGGACAGGGGGCAGGGACCGGGGAGCTGTTTTTT
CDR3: CASSRGQGAGTGELFF

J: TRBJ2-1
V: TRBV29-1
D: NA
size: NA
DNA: TGCAGCGTCGGTCGTAGCTATGAGCAGTTCTTC
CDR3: CSVGRSYEQFF

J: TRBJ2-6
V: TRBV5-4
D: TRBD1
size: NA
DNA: TGTGCCAGCAGCAATCCGGGACAGTGGGGCTCTGGGGCCAACGTCCTGACTTTC
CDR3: CASSNPGQWGSGANVLTF

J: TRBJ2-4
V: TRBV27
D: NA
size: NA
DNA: TGTGCCAGCAGACCCCGCGGAGGGGGCAGGGACATTCAGTACTTC
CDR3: CASRPRGGGRDIQYF

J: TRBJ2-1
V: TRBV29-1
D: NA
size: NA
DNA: TGCAGCGGCAGCCACGATGAGCAGTTCTTC
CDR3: CSGSHDEQFF

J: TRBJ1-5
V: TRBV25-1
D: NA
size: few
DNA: TGTGCCACCTCCAGACCAGGGACCGATCAGCCCCAGCATTTT
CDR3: CATSRPGTDQPQHF

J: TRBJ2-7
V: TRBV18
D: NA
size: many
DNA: TGTGCCAGCTCACCAAAGGGCTACGAGCAGTACTTC
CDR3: CASSPKGYEQYF

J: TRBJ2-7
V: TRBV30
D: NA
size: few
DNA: TGTGCCTGGAGTGTAAACATTAACTACGAGCAGTACTTC
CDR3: CAWSVNINYEQYF

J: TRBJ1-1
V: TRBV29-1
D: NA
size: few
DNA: TGCAGCGCCTGTACAGCGATGAACACTGAAGCTTTCTTT
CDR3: CSACTAMNTEAFF

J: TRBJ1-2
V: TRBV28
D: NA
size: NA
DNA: TGTGCCAGCAGTACCCGTTATGGCTACACCTTC
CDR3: CASSTRYGYTF

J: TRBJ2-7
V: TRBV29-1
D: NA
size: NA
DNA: TGCAGCGTTGAATTAGGTCTGGGGTCCTACGAGCAGTACTTC
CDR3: CSVELGLGSYEQYF

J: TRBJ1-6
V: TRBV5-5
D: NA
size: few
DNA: TGTGCCAGCAGCTTGGTTGAGTTATTTGGAAATTCACCCCTCCACTTT
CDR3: CASSLVELFGNSPLHF

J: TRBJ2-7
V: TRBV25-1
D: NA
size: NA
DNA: TGTGCCAGCAGTGAGCACAGGGGGGGCGAGCAGTACTTC
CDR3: CASSEHRGGEQYF